The present T cell receptor (beta chain) was sequenced within a study of blood T cell repertoires in COVID-19. About the study: Samples came from the United States, Italy and Spain, spanning acute and convalescent COVID-19. PBMCs, B-cell-depleted T cells, or T cells provided the cDNA or gDNA that made up the material.

In the original analysis: Amplification from reference gene primers served as the basis for estimated nucleated cell counts. Using immunoSEQ multiplex PCR, the repertoire was profiled, and TCRdb retains in-frame clones only, with some absent. V, J and clone size are taken as reported in that table, and D and trimming were inferred from the DNA itself. The data hold 100,000 to 150,000 clones, with 70% to 80% observed a single time. This clone came up once. The CDR3 has 13 amino acids. CDR1 is LGHDT and CDR2 is YNNKEL in the germline V gene (reference sequence). V dropped 5 bases and J dropped 7; count of bases not matched to a gene: 4.

The rearrangement uses TRBV3-1 (or the pseudogene TRBV3-2) and TRBJ2-2; TRBD1 aligns across 7 bases. This TCR was recovered from a man aged 40-50 years with active or convalescent COVID-19. The sequenced material came from peripheral blood. CDR3 sequence reads: CASSAQGVGELFF. The CDR3 DNA follows: TGTGCCAGCAGCGCCCAGGGGGTCGGGGAGCTGTTTTTT.